Below are 18 T cell receptor beta chains sequenced from a single sample in a study of blood T cell repertoires in COVID-19. Produced via immunoSEQ multiplex PCR; TCRdb's table is partial and in-frame only. The top ten hold under 2% of the sample, which has around 250,000 clones, more than 85% seen once. What was sequenced was PBMCs or T cells enriched from blood (not recorded which). These receptors were taken from a woman aged 50 to 60 who had recovered from COVID-19.

The CDR3 reads CASSLNAGGLAEAFF. The CDR3 bases are TGTGCCAGCAGCTTGAACGCAGGGGGCTTGGCCGAAGCTTTCTTT. The chain carries TRBV7-9 and TRBJ1-1; 8 bases are a match to TRBD1. J gave up 8 bases and V 3 bases, and 11 bases lay outside the gene matches. The CDR3 is 15 amino acids. Germline CDR1 and CDR2: SEHNR and FQNEAQ (reference sequence).

This clone was found a few times. DNA for the CDR3: TGTGCCAGCAGCCCCCCCGAGGGAACAGGGGTCTCACCCCTCCACTTT. Its translation: CASSPPEGTGVSPLHF. The chain carries TRBV4-2 and TRBJ1-6; 7 bases align to TRBD1. This CDR3 contains 16 residues. In germline, CDR1 is LGHNA, CDR2 YNFKEQ. With 4 bases clipped from V and 10 bases from J, the junction kept 13 bases outside the gene matches.

This clone was seen a single time. The V call is TRBV6-5, the J call TRBJ2-3; 8 bases are shared with TRBD2. Per germline, CDR1 MNHEY and CDR2 SVGAGI. V shed 8 bases, J shed 3 bases, and the junction held 7 bases outside the gene matches. This CDR3 comprises 14 residues. For the CDR3, the DNA is TGTGCCAGCCGGTCAACGGGGGGGACAGATACGCAGTATTTT. Its translation: CASRSTGGTDTQYF.

V and J are TRBV7-2 and TRBJ2-7, with D possibly matching TRBD1 (5 bases). CDR3 length equals 13 residues. Germline V lookup: CDR1 SGHTA, CDR2 FQGNSA. The V gene lost 3 bases and the J gene lost 9 bases, with 15 bases spanning the gap. This CDR3 is CASSLSPRDRQYF. CDR3 nucleotide sequence: TGTGCCAGCAGCTTGAGCCCTCGTGACAGGCAGTACTTC.

The gene calls are TRBV3-1 (or the pseudogene TRBV3-2) and TRBJ2-2; D may be TRBD2 (6 bases). The CDR3 sequence is 16 residues long. CDR1 and CDR2 from the germline V gene are LGHDT and YNNKEL (reference sequence). V shed 0 bases and J shed 6 bases, with 14 bases lying between them. CDR3 bases: TGTGCCAGCAGCCAAGAGGCGGGGTGGCTCGCCGGGGAGCTGTTTTTT. Its protein product is CASSQEAGWLAGELFF.

V is TRBV6-1 and J is TRBJ2-5; TRBD1 matches 9 bases. J gave up 5 bases and V 3 bases, and 7 bases lay outside the gene matches. Per germline, CDR1 MNHNS and CDR2 SASEGT. This CDR3 region has 15 residues. The CDR3 sequence is CASSEAGTGRETQYF. The CDR3 region has the DNA TGTGCCAGCAGTGAGGCCGGGACAGGGCGGGAGACCCAGTACTTC.

The rearrangement joins TRBV27 to TRBJ2-1, with D maybe TRBD2 (7 bases). The V end was cut by 5 bases, the J end by 3 bases, with 17 bases between. Germline CDR1 and CDR2: MNHEY and SMNVEV (reference sequence). The CDR3 is made up of 16 amino acids. In nucleotides, the CDR3 is TGTGCCAGCAGTCCTACAGGGAGGGTAGTCTACAATGAGCAGTTCTTC. It is translated as CASSPTGRVVYNEQFF.

The chain is built from TRBV5-6 and TRBJ1-4; tentative D call: TRBD1 (5 bases). The germline V gene has CDR1 SGHDT and CDR2 YYEEEE. V was trimmed by 1 base and J by 10 bases, leaving 11 bases between them. The CDR3 contains 13 residues. CDR3 nucleotides: TGTGCCAGCAGCTTGTATGACAGTGCAAAACTGTTTTTT. Its translation: CASSLYDSAKLFF.

The chain has TRBV7-9 and TRBJ2-4; D gene unclear. The CDR3 runs 13 residues. V was cut by 5 bases and J by 5 bases, with 10 bases left in between. CDR1 SEHNR and CDR2 FQNEAQ come from the germline V gene (reference sequence). Here the CDR3 reads CASSPRIENIQYF. The DNA of the CDR3 is TGTGCCAGCAGCCCTCGAATAGAAAACATTCAGTACTTC.

The chain combines TRBV27 with TRBJ2-3; D is uncertain. Trimming removed 4 bases from V and 2 bases from J, with 10 bases in between. The germline gives CDR1 MNHEY, CDR2 SMNVEV (reference sequence). The CDR3 length is 14 residues. As DNA, the CDR3 is TGTGCCAGCAGTTCCAACCGAGCCACAGATACGCAGTATTTT. This codes for CASSSNRATDTQYF.

The V and J genes are TRBV7-9 and TRBJ1-6; D may be TRBD1 (5 bases). The germline CDR1 and CDR2 sequences are SEHNR and FQNEAQ (reference sequence). V lost 2 bases to trimming and J lost 5 bases, with 7 bases between them. This CDR3 is 14 amino acids long. The CDR3 spells CASSLIQDNSPLHF. CDR3 in DNA: TGTGCCAGCAGCTTAATACAGGATAATTCACCCCTCCACTTT.

Only a few counts were recorded for this clone. This rearrangement joins TRBV7-8 to TRBJ1-3, with a weak D call TRBD1 (5 bases). There are 14 residues in the CDR3. The germline gives CDR1 SGHVS, CDR2 FQNEAQ. V was clipped by 3 bases and J by 0 bases, with 6 bases between them. Written as DNA, the CDR3 is TGTGCCAGCAGCTTCGGGGGCTCTGGAAACACCATATATTTT. This translates into CASSFGGSGNTIYF.

V usage is TRBV7-2 and J usage is TRBJ1-4; D gene uncertain. This CDR3 spans 11 amino acids. In germline, CDR1 is SGHTA, CDR2 FQGNSA. The V gene lost 4 bases and the J gene lost 6 bases, with 3 bases spanning the gap. The CDR3, as DNA: TGTGCCAGCAGCTCCGATGAAAAACTGTTTTTT. It codes for CASSSDEKLFF.

The chain carries TRBV28 and TRBJ1-4; 9 bases are shared with TRBD1. The CDR3 is 19 amino acids. Germline CDR1 reads MDHEN; CDR2 reads SYDVKM. V shed 4 bases and J 4 bases; nucleotides not matched to a gene: 16. This CDR3 reads CASSWRRYYRGRGNEKLFF. CDR3 in DNA: TGTGCCAGCAGTTGGAGACGCTATTACAGGGGGCGAGGTAATGAAAAACTGTTTTTT.

The chain has TRBV3-1 (or the pseudogene TRBV3-2) and TRBJ2-3; TRBD1 aligns across 8 bases. The CDR3 is 16 amino acids. V lost 6 bases and J lost 6; bases outside the gene matches: 14. Germline V gene data show CDR1 as LGHDT and CDR2 as YNNKEL (reference sequence). CDR3: CASSVGRQGAGDTQYF. CDR3 bases: TGTGCCAGCAGTGTAGGGCGGCAGGGGGCCGGTGATACGCAGTATTTT.

V and J are TRBV3-1 (or the pseudogene TRBV3-2) and TRBJ1-5, with TRBD1 as a possible D gene (5 bases). Per germline, CDR1 LGHDT and CDR2 YNNKEL (reference sequence). The CDR3 has 14 amino acids. V gave up 1 base and J gave up 6 bases, with 10 bases separating them. The CDR3 DNA reads TGTGCCAGCAGCCAAGCCAGGGTGGGTCAGCCCCAGCATTTT. It is translated as CASSQARVGQPQHF.

CDR3: CASSFWLAGGGRETQYF. The CDR3 nucleotides are TGTGCCAGCAGCTTTTGGCTAGCGGGAGGTGGTAGAGAGACCCAGTACTTC. This chain links TRBV7-2 with TRBJ2-5, with 11 nucleotides matching TRBD2. This CDR3 region has 17 residues. Germline CDR1 SGHTA, CDR2 FQGNSA. V trimming: 3 bases; J trimming: 4 bases; junction bases outside the gene matches: 10.

The chain has TRBV27 and TRBJ2-1; D may be TRBD2 (6 bases). Per the germline V gene, CDR1 is MNHEY and CDR2 is SMNVEV (reference sequence). V gave up 4 bases and J gave up 5 bases, with 15 bases separating them. This CDR3 comprises 15 residues. Here the CDR3 reads CASSSVRTKNNEQFF. The CDR3 nucleotides read TGTGCCAGCAGTTCTGTGCGGACTAAAAACAATGAGCAGTTCTTC.